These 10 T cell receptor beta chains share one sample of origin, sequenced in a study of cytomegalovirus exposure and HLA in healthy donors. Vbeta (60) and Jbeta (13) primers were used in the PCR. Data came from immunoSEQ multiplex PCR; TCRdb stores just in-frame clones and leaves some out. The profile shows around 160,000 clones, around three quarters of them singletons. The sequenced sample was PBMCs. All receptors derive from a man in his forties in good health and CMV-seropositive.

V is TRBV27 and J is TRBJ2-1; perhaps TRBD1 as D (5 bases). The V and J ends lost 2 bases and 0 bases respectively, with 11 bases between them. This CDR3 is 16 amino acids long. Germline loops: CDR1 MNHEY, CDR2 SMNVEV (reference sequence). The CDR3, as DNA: TGTGCCAGCAGTTTACTCCTAGACAGCTCCTACAATGAGCAGTTCTTC. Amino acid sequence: CASSLLLDSSYNEQFF.

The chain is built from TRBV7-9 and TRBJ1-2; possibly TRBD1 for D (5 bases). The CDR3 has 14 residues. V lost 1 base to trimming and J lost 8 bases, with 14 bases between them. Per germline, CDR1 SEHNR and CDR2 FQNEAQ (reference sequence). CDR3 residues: CASSLVRGSGGYTF. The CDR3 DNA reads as TGTGCCAGCAGCTTAGTCCGGGGGTCGGGAGGCTACACCTTC. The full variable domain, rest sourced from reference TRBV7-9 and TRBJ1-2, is DTGVSQNPRHKITKRGQNVTFRCDPISEHNRLYWYRQTLGQGPEFLTYFQNEAQLEKSRLLSDRFSAERPKGSFSTLEIQRTEQGDSAMYLCASSLVRGSGGYTFGSGTRLTVV.

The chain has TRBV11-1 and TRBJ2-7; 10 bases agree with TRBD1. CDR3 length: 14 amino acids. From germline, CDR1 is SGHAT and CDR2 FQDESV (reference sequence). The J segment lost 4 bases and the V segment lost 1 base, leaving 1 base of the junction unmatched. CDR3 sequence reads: CASSLGTGGYEQYF. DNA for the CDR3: TGTGCCAGCAGCTTAGGGACAGGGGGTTACGAGCAGTACTTC. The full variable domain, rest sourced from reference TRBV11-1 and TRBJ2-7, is EAEVAQSPRYKITEKSQAVAFWCDPISGHATLYWYRQILGQGPELLVQFQDESVVDDSQLPKDRFSAERLKGVDSTLKIQPAELGDSAMYLCASSLGTGGYEQYFGPGTRLTVT.

CDR3 nucleotide sequence: TGTGCCAGTAGCAGATTAGCGGGAGTGGGAGAGACCCAGTACTTC. Encoded protein: CASSRLAGVGETQYF. This rearrangement joins TRBV19 to TRBJ2-5, with 9 nucleotides matching TRBD2. Germline CDR1 reads LNHDA; CDR2 reads SQIVND (reference sequence). V shed 6 bases, J shed 4 bases, and the junction held 9 bases outside the gene matches. The CDR3 is 15 residues long.

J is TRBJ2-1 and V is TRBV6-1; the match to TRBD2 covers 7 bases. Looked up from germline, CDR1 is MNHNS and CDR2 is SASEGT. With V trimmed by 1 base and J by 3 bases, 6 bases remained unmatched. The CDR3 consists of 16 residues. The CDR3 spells CASSEGPSGVYNEQFF. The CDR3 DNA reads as TGTGCCAGCAGTGAAGGGCCTAGCGGAGTCTACAATGAGCAGTTCTTC.

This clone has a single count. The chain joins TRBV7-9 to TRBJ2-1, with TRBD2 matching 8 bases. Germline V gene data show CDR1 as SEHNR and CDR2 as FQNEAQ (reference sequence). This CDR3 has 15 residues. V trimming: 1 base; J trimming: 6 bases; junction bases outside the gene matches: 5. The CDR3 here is CASSLEAGVGNEQFF. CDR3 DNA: TGTGCCAGCAGCTTAGAAGCGGGAGTAGGCAATGAGCAGTTCTTC. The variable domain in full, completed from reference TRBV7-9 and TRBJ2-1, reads DTGVSQNPRHKITKRGQNVTFRCDPISEHNRLYWYRQTLGQGPEFLTYFQNEAQLEKSRLLSDRFSAERPKGSFSTLEIQRTEQGDSAMYLCASSLEAGVGNEQFFGPGTRLTVL.

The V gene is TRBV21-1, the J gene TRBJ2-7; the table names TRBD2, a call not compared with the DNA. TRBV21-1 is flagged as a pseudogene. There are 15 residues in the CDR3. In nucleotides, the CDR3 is TGTGCCAGCAGCCGCGGGGGCCTACCATACTACGAGCAGTACTTC. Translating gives CASSRGGLPYYEQYF.

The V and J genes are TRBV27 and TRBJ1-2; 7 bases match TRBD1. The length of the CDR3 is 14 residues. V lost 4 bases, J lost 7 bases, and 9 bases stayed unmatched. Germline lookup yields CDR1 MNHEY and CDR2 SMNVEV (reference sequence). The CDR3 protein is CASSSRQGSSGYTF. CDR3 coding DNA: TGTGCCAGCAGTTCCCGACAGGGATCAAGTGGCTACACCTTC.

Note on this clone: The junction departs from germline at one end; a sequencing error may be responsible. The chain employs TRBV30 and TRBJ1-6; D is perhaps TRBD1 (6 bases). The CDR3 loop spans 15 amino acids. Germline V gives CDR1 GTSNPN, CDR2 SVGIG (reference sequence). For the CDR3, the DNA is TGTGCCTGGAGTGGGAGGACAGCCTATAATTCCCCCCTCCACTTT. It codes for CAWSGRTAYNSPLHF.

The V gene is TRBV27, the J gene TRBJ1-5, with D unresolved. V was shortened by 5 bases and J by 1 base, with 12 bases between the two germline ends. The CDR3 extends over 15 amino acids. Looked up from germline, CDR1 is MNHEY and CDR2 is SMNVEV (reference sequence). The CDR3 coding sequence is TGTGCCAGCAGTCCCCTAGCCTGGAGCAATCAGCCCCAGCATTTT. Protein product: CASSPLAWSNQPQHF.